This T cell receptor (beta chain) was captured by sequencing in a study of T cell responses to AZD1222 COVID-19 vaccine. Broader study findings: Two doses of AZD1222 preceded a rise in Spike-specific TCR breadth and depth.

The CDR3 loop spans 15 amino acids. CDR1 and CDR2 from the germline V gene are SNHLY and FYNNEI. V gave up 4 bases and J gave up 5 bases, with 15 bases separating them. Using immunoSEQ multiplex PCR, the repertoire was profiled, and TCRdb retains in-frame clones only, with some absent. The data contain 150,000 to 200,000 clones, around 94% of them singletons. On this clone: Its antigen is as yet unknown.

The V and J genes are TRBV2 and TRBJ1-5, with a possible D match to TRBD1 (6 bases). Source: peripheral blood, taken 28 days after the second AZD1222 dose. This TCR was sampled from an adult who received the AZD1222 COVID-19 vaccine. The CDR3 sequence: CASSGVQGSYQPQHF. CDR3 DNA sequence: TGTGCCAGCAGTGGTGTCCAGGGGAGTTATCAGCCCCAGCATTTT.